This TCR beta chain was documented in a study of OX40 agonist ivuxolimab in advanced cancers. A few counts support this clone. V was shortened by 5 bases and J by 3 bases, with 12 bases between the two germline ends. Germline V gene sequence: CDR1 SGHRS, CDR2 YFSETQ. The CDR3 extends over 14 amino acids. Here immunoSEQ multiplex PCR was the method, and the copy in TCRdb shows in-frame clones only, minus some. Here the sample spans around 100,000 clones, about 88% being singletons. The sample in question was CD4+ or CD8+ T cells sorted from blood, obtained in a trial of the OX40 agonist ivuxolimab. The chain is built from TRBV5-1 and TRBJ2-1, with D unresolved. The clonotype comes from an adult with an advanced solid tumor such as melanoma, head and neck, liver or kidney cancer. The CDR3 loop is CASSPPPLYNEQFF. CDR3 coding DNA: TGCGCCAGCAGTCCCCCCCCGCTCTACAATGAGCAGTTCTTC.